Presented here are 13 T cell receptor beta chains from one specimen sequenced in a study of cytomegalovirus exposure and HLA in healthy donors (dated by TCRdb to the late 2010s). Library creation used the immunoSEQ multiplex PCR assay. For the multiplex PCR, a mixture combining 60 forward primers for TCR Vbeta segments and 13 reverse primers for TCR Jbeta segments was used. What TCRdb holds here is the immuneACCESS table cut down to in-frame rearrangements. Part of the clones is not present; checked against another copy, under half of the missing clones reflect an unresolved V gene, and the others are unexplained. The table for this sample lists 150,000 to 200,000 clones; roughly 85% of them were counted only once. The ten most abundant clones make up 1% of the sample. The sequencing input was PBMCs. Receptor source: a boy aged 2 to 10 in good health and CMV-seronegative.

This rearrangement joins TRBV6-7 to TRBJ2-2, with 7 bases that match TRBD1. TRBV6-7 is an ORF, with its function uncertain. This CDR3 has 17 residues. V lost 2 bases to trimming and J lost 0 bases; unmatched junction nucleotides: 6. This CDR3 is CASSYRGPRTNTGELFF. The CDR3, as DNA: TGTGCCAGCAGTTACAGGGGGCCACGCACGAACACCGGGGAGCTGTTTTTT.

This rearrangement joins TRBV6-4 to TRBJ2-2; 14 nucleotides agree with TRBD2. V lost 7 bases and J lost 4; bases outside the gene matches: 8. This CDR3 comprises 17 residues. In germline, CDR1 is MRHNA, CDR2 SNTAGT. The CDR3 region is CASMGTSGGRVTGELFF. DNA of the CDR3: TGTGCCAGCATGGGGACTAGCGGGGGACGGGTCACCGGGGAGCTGTTTTTT.

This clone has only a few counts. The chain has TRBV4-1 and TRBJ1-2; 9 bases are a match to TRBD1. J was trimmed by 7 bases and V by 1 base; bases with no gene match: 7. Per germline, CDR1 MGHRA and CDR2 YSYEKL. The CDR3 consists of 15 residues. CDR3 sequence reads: CASSQAGQGLSGYTF. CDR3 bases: TGCGCCAGCAGCCAAGCGGGACAGGGACTTAGTGGCTACACCTTC.

The CDR3 loop is CASSQASGTGPPEFF. In nucleotides, the CDR3 is TGTGCCAGCAGCCAGGCCTCCGGGACAGGGCCACCAGAGTTCTTC. The chain is built from TRBV2 and TRBJ2-1, with TRBD1 matching over 9 bases. The V and J ends lost 6 bases and 14 bases, in that order; junction bases with no gene match: 17. The CDR3 is made up of 15 amino acids. CDR1 is SNHLY and CDR2 is FYNNEI in the germline V gene.

CDR3 nucleotide sequence: TGTGCCAGCAGCCGGGCAGGGTTCGGGCAGCCCCAGCATTTT. Its translation: CASSRAGFGQPQHF. The V call is TRBV27, the J call TRBJ1-5, with D perhaps TRBD1 (5 bases). Germline V gives CDR1 MNHEY, CDR2 SMNVEV (reference sequence). The CDR3 is made up of 14 amino acids. Trimming left V 6 bases short and J 7 bases short, with 16 bases between.

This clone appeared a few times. DNA for the CDR3: TGTGCCAGCAGCTTGTTGGGCGGGGTCGGGGGCTACACCTTC. It translates to CASSLLGGVGGYTF. This chain joins TRBV5-4 and TRBJ1-2; D remains unclear. This CDR3 comprises 14 residues. The germline V and J ends were trimmed by 1 base and 8 bases, with 15 bases remaining between them. Germline V lookup: CDR1 SGHNT, CDR2 YYREEE (reference sequence). The whole variable domain, filled in from reference TRBV5-4 and TRBJ1-2, reads ETGVTQSPTHLIKTRGQQVTLRCSSQSGHNTVSWYQQALGQGPQFIFQYYREEENGRGNFPPRFSGLQFPNYSSELNVNALELDDSALYLCASSLLGGVGGYTFGSGTRLTVV.

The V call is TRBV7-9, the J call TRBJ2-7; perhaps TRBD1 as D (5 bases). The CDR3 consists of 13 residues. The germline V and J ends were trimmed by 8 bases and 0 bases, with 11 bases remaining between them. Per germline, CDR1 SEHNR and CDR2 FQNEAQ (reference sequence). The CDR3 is CASGSQGSYEQYV. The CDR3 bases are TGTGCCAGCGGGTCCCAGGGCTCCTACGAGCAGTACGTC.

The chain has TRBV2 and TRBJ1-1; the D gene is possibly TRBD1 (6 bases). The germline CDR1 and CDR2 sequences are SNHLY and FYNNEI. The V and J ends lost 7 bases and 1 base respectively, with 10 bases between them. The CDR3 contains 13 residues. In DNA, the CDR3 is TGTGCCAGCATTGGACAGCAGAACACTGAAGCTTTCTTT. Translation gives CASIGQQNTEAFF.

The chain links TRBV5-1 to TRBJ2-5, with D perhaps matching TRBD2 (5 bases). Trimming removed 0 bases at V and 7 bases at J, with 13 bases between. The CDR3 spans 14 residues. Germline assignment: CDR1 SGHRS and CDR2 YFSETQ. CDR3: CASSLESGAGTQYF. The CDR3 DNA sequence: TGCGCCAGCAGCTTGGAGTCGGGTGCGGGGACCCAGTACTTC.

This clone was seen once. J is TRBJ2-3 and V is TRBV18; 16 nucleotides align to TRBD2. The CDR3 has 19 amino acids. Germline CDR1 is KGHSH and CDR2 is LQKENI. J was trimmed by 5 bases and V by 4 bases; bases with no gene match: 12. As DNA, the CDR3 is TGTGCCAGCTCACAAGTACCGGGACTAGCGGGAGGGCCTAGAGATACGCAGTATTTT. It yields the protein CASSQVPGLAGGPRDTQYF.

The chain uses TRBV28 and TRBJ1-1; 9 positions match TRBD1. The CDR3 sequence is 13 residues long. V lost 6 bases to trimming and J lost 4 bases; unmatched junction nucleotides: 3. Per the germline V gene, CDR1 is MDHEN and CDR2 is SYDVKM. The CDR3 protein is CASSQTGGTEAFF. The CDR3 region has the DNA TGTGCCAGCAGCCAGACAGGGGGCACTGAAGCTTTCTTT.

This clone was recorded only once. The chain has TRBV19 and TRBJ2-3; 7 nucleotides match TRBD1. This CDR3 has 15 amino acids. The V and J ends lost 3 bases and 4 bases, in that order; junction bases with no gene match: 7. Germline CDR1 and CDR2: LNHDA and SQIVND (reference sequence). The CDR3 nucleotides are TGTGCCAGTAGTATGTTGAGGGGGCCCGCAGATACGCAGTATTTT. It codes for CASSMLRGPADTQYF.

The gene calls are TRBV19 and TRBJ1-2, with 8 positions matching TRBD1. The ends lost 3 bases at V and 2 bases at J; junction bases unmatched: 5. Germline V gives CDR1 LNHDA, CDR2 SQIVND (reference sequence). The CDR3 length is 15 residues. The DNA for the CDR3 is TGTGCCAGTAGTATCGGGCAGGGGGCGAACTATGGCTACACCTTC. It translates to CASSIGQGANYGYTF.